This TCR beta chain was obtained from a study of early T cells in non-severe SARS-CoV-2 infection. Study background: Unsorted whole blood bulk RNA was sequenced, with unpaired chains. Study-level points and caveats: Anti-spike CD8 specificities were favored by VDJdb matching, whose results missed private and CD4 specificities.

Attachment of unique molecular identifiers to individual cDNA molecules was performed. Each CDR3 protein is one row after TCRdb ran MiXCR on the 5' RACE reads. Found here are 85,000 to 100,000 distinct CDR3 sequences, approximately 9.9% of them singletons; the top ten hold approximately 5%. This CDR3 is built from 14 residues. V dropped 5 bases and J dropped 11; count of bases not matched to a gene: 11. Germline lookup yields CDR1 SEHNR and CDR2 FQNEAQ (reference sequence). Notes on this clonotype: The target antigen is unknown.

The TCR comes from an adult who was a healthcare worker with PCR-confirmed SARS-CoV-2 infection or an uninfected control (not recorded which). V is TRBV7-9 and J is TRBJ1-1, with 10 bases fitting TRBD1. Material: whole blood. The CDR3 coding sequence is TGTGCCAGCAGCCATACTGCCGGGACAGGGGACGCTTTCTTT. Translating it yields CASSHTAGTGDAFF.